This T cell receptor beta chain was sequenced in a study of beta chain features in type 1 diabetes. Study conclusions and caveats: Moderately but significantly shorter TCRB CDR3s were found in Type 1 diabetes patients in all four CD4+ subsets.

A remark on this clone: Its antigen remains unknown.

CD4+ cells of the naive, central memory, regulatory and stem cell-like memory types were sorted via CD45RO/CCR7/CD25/CD127/CD95/CD27. Every isolated RNA sample was fully reverse transcribed, so sequencing captured expressed TCRB transcripts. Here immunoSEQ multiplex PCR was the method, and the copy in TCRdb shows in-frame clones only, minus some. Of 120,000 to 150,000 clones in the sample, about 13% are singletons; the top ten hold under 1.5%. Sequencing was performed on central memory CD4+ T cells from blood. The receptor was isolated from a man between 18 and 29 years old with type 1 diabetes.

The CDR3 protein is CSVPDRGGLVTQYF. The DNA of the CDR3 is TGCAGCGTCCCAGACAGGGGCGGTTTGGTGACCCAGTACTTC. This chain joins TRBV29-1 and TRBJ2-5; 8 bases fit TRBD1. The V gene's germline CDR1 is SQVTM and CDR2 ANQGSEA. Trimming at V came to 6 bases and at J to 7 bases, leaving 13 bases not matched to a gene. The CDR3 spans 14 residues.